Below, 19 T cell receptor beta chains from the same sample are listed, as sequenced in a study of blood T cells in healthy people across ages (dated by TCRdb to between 2014 and 2017). The library was made by 5' RACE. For sequencing, an Illumina HiSeq 2500 was employed. A second roughly 7 to 11 cycle PCR used a sample-barcoded 5' primer and a J-beta primer mix. TCRdb trimmed the raw reads at Q25, called clones with MiXCR and kept productive beta chains. Every distinct CDR3 protein forms one entry, paired with its most common genes and DNA. In all, the sample holds about 1.4 million distinct CDR3 sequences, and around 55% of those were seen once. Clones ranked in the top ten supply under 8.5% of the sample. Sequenced: blood. The origin of the receptors is a man younger than 35 in good health.

This clonotype was counted between two and nine times. The chain links TRBV28 to TRBJ2-1; D uncertain. Trimming stripped 6 bases from V and 2 bases from J, with 14 bases between. The germline V gene encodes CDR1 MDHEN and CDR2 SYDVKM. The CDR3 runs 15 residues. The CDR3 protein is CASSRSGGTYNEQFF. The CDR3 DNA sequence: TGTGCCAGCAGCCGTAGTGGCGGAACCTACAATGAGCAGTTCTTC.

A word on this clonotype: Germline and junction disagree at one end, which may indicate a read error. The CDR3 reads CAGSVGGRTANYEQYF. The CDR3 nucleotides read TGTGCCGGCAGCGTAGGTGGAAGGACAGCCAACTACGAGCAGTACTTC. The gene calls are TRBV9 and TRBJ2-7; a possible D gene is TRBD1 (6 bases). This CDR3 region has 16 residues. Germline loops: CDR1 SGDLS, CDR2 YYNGEE.

CDR3 region: CSARPNLAASIYEQFF. CDR3 sequence (DNA): TGCAGTGCTAGACCGAACCTAGCGGCCTCAATATACGAGCAGTTCTTC. V usage is TRBV20-1 and J usage is TRBJ2-1; TRBD2 matches 7 bases. Germline trimming cut 2 bases from V and 10 bases from J; bases unmatched to any gene: 17. The CDR3 totals 16 residues. Per germline, CDR1 DFQATT and CDR2 SNEGSKA (reference sequence).

This clonotype was seen more than once but under ten times. The chain employs TRBV10-3 and TRBJ2-3; D gene ambiguous. With 2 bases removed from V and 6 bases from J, the gap between germline ends came to 15 bases. The CDR3 covers 15 residues. Germline V gene data show CDR1 as ENHRY and CDR2 as SYGVKD. This CDR3 is CAISEISLVLDTQYF. CDR3 nucleotide sequence: TGTGCCATCAGTGAGATCTCTTTAGTTCTGGATACGCAGTATTTT.

The CDR3 DNA sequence: TGCAGTGCTAGAGATACGACCGACCATCAAGAGACCCAGTACTTC. The encoded protein is CSARDTTDHQETQYF. The chain carries TRBV20-1 and TRBJ2-5; D uncertain. CDR3 length equals 15 residues. Germline CDR1 reads DFQATT; CDR2 reads SNEGSKA (reference sequence). Trimming removed 0 bases at V and 2 bases at J, with 13 bases between.

The chain carries TRBV27 and TRBJ2-5; no definite D call. The germline V gene encodes CDR1 MNHEY and CDR2 SMNVEV (reference sequence). The CDR3 is 13 amino acids. V lost 4 bases to trimming and J lost 5 bases, with 11 bases between them. CDR3 bases: TGTGCCAGCAGTTATGGTCTTTGGGAGACCCAGTACTTC. Translating gives CASSYGLWETQYF.

The CDR3 nucleotides are TGCAGCGTTGAAGTTTGGACTAGCGGGGCCGGGGACGAGCAGTACTTC. Translating it yields CSVEVWTSGAGDEQYF. The J gene is TRBJ2-4, the V gene TRBV29-1; 12 nucleotides match TRBD2. The DNA end lines up better with TRBJ2-7; the J call may be wrong. This CDR3 has 16 residues. Germline V gene sequence: CDR1 SQVTM, CDR2 ANQGSEA.

V gene TRBV25-1 combines with J gene TRBJ2-3, with TRBD2 identical over 10 bases. V was pared by 8 bases and J by 3 bases, with 5 bases of the junction left unmatched. Per germline, CDR1 MGHDK and CDR2 SYGVNS. CDR3 length: 14 residues. CDR3 nucleotides: TGTGCCAGCCGAAGCGGGGGGGCTACAGATACGCAGTATTTT. Protein product: CASRSGGATDTQYF.

This clonotype was detected only once. The junction differs from germline at one of its ends, possibly a read error. The chain has TRBV27 and TRBJ2-1; a possible D gene is TRBD1 (6 bases). CDR1 and CDR2 (germline): MNHEY, SMNVEV (reference sequence). The CDR3 covers 14 residues. The CDR3 spells CASSFEVWDNKQFF. The CDR3, as DNA: TGTGCCAGCAGTTTTGAAGTCTGGGACAATAAGCAGTTCTTC.

The sample holds one count of this clonotype. The V gene is TRBV9, the J gene TRBJ2-5; 7 bases match TRBD2. Trimming at V came to 2 bases and at J to 0 bases, leaving 4 bases not matched to a gene. The CDR3 has 15 residues. Looked up from germline, CDR1 is SGDLS and CDR2 is YYNGEE. As DNA, the CDR3 is TGTGCCAGCAGCGTTCTAGCGGAGTACCAAGAGACCCAGTACTTC. Its translation is CASSVLAEYQETQYF.

The genes are TRBV18 and TRBJ2-5; D call uncertain. The germline V gene encodes CDR1 KGHSH and CDR2 LQKENI. The CDR3 is 14 residues long. V was clipped by 0 bases and J by 1 base, with 6 bases between them. The CDR3 reads CASSPPAFQETQYF. Written as DNA, the CDR3 is TGTGCCAGCTCACCACCGGCCTTCCAAGAGACCCAGTACTTC. The whole variable domain, remainder taken from reference TRBV18 and TRBJ2-5, is NAGVMQNPRHLVRRRGQEARLRCSPMKGHSHVYWYRQLPEEGLKFMVYLQKENIIDESGMPKERFSAEFPKEGPSILRIQQVVRGDSAAYFCASSPPAFQETQYFGPGTRLLVL.

This chain uses TRBV4-1 with TRBJ2-3, with 11 bases that match TRBD2. This CDR3 is 20 amino acids long. J was trimmed by 3 bases and V by 0 bases; bases with no gene match: 14. Germline V gives CDR1 MGHRA, CDR2 YSYEKL. The CDR3 reads CASSQDGASGRSALTDTQYF. The CDR3, as DNA: TGCGCCAGCAGCCAAGATGGGGCTAGCGGGAGGTCAGCACTTACAGATACGCAGTATTTT.

This clonotype was counted a few times. This chain uses TRBV3-1 with TRBJ2-1, with D perhaps TRBD1 or TRBD2 (5 bases each). Germline CDR1 LGHDT, CDR2 YNNKEL (reference sequence). The CDR3 totals 13 residues. V shed 1 base and J shed 9 bases, with 10 bases lying between them. The CDR3: CASSQGLGREQFF. In DNA form, the CDR3 reads TGTGCCAGCAGCCAAGGGTTGGGACGTGAGCAGTTCTTC.

The chain recombines TRBV14 with TRBJ1-2; TRBD1 aligns across 7 bases. The CDR3 has 16 residues. Germline CDR1 SGHDN, CDR2 FVKESK. V gave up 0 bases and J gave up 6 bases; unmatched junction bases: 10. This chain's CDR3 is CASSQDRRTGGDGYTF. CDR3 nucleotide sequence: TGTGCCAGCAGCCAAGACCGACGGACAGGTGGGGATGGCTACACCTTC.

This clonotype appeared a few times. The rearrangement links TRBV10-3 to TRBJ2-1; D might be TRBD2 (6 bases). The CDR3 sequence is 14 residues long. Germline-derived CDR1 and CDR2 are ENHRY and SYGVKD. V lost 2 bases, J lost 7 bases, and 12 bases lay in between. The CDR3, as DNA: TGTGCCATCAGTGAGGGGTCGGAGGGAAATGAGCAGTTCTTC. Translation gives CAISEGSEGNEQFF.

This chain links TRBV4-1 with TRBJ2-7; no clear D gene. The CDR3 spans 15 residues. Germline V gives CDR1 MGHRA, CDR2 YSYEKL. Trimming pared 0 bases from V and 7 bases from J, leaving 16 bases between. The CDR3 protein is CASSQDPVVRKEQYF. The CDR3 DNA reads as TGCGCCAGCAGCCAAGATCCAGTGGTGAGAAAGGAGCAGTACTTC.

As for this clonotype: The junction shows a germline mismatch at one end, possibly a read error. The gene calls are TRBV6-1 and TRBJ2-1, with TRBD1 matching over 11 bases. The germline gives CDR1 MNHNS, CDR2 SASEGT. The length of the CDR3 is 15 residues. In DNA, the CDR3 is TGTGCCAGCAGTAGGGACAGGGGGACCTACAATGGGCAGTTCTTC. Protein: CASSRDRGTYNGQFF.

A few counts support this clonotype. The rearrangement joins TRBV6-5 to TRBJ1-2; D is ambiguous. Germline V gene lookup returns CDR1 MNHEY and CDR2 SVGAGI. The V and J ends lost 5 bases and 4 bases respectively, with 14 bases between them. The CDR3 covers 14 residues. CDR3 coding DNA: TGTGCCAGCAGTACCCTCCCAACACTCTATGGCTACACCTTC. It encodes CASSTLPTLYGYTF.

J is TRBJ2-3 and V is TRBV5-1; no reliable D call. V lost 3 bases and J lost 6, with 11 bases in between. The CDR3 totals 13 residues. The germline V gene has CDR1 SGHRS and CDR2 YFSETQ. The DNA of the CDR3 is TGCGCCAGCAGCTCACCCCGGATGGATACGCAGTATTTT. This codes for CASSSPRMDTQYF.